The text below deals with one TCR beta chain. What it binds is not known. Germline-derived CDR1 and CDR2 are SEHNR and FQNEAQ (reference sequence). The CDR3 contains 16 residues. With V trimmed by 5 bases and J by 3 bases, 10 bases remained unmatched. The sample is drawn from a study of T cell responses to AZD1222 COVID-19 vaccine. Points from the study as a whole: Only a handful of AZD1222 recipients, several in all, had baseline seropositivity. Spike was spanned by vaccine-associated CD4 TCRs, which were dominant at 160-218 and 743-854.

Here immunoSEQ multiplex PCR was the method, and the copy in TCRdb shows in-frame clones only, minus some. The data hold under 150,000 clones, with approximately 87% observed a single time. The sequence derives from an adult in good health. The chain uses TRBV7-9 and TRBJ2-7; 10 positions agree with TRBD1. The specimen comprised peripheral blood, sampled on day 0 of AZD1222 vaccination. The CDR3 sequence is CASSPWDRGKVYEQYF. Here the CDR3 DNA reads TGTGCCAGCAGCCCCTGGGACAGGGGAAAGGTCTACGAGCAGTACTTC.